The 12 T cell receptor beta chains below all came from one sample that was sequenced in a study of beta chain features in type 1 diabetes. Expressed TCRB transcripts got sequenced, as all isolated RNA was reverse transcribed. Generated by immunoSEQ multiplex PCR, the TCRdb table keeps only in-frame clones and is missing some. The sample consists of 130,000 to 150,000 clones, less than 9% of them appearing once. Sequencing was carried out using central memory CD4+ T cells from blood. The receptor set was obtained from a woman between 25 and 40 years old in good health.

This clone was detected many times. V is TRBV7-3 and J is TRBJ2-5; TRBD2 matches at 11 bases. Per the germline V gene, CDR1 is SGHTA and CDR2 is FQGTGA. This CDR3 is built from 12 residues. V dropped 5 bases and J dropped 13; count of bases not matched to a gene: 6. CDR3 region: CASSGTSGALYF. The CDR3 nucleotides read TGTGCCAGCAGCGGGACTAGCGGAGCCCTGTACTTC. The full variable domain, completed using reference TRBV7-3 and TRBJ2-5, is GAGVSQTPSNKVTEKGKYVELRCDPISGHTALYWYRQSLGQGPEFLIYFQGTGAADDSGLPNDRFFAVRPEGSVSTLKIQRTERGDSAVYLCASSGTSGALYFGPGTRLLVL.

The chain employs TRBV13 and TRBJ2-1; D gene uncertain. Germline lookup yields CDR1 PRHDT and CDR2 FYEKMQ (reference sequence). The CDR3 is made up of 12 amino acids. Trimming shortened V by 3 bases and J by 10 bases, and 10 bases separated the two germline ends. The CDR3 DNA follows: TGTGCCAGCAGCTTCTCCAGGTTCGAGCAGTTCTTC. This sequence encodes CASSFSRFEQFF.

This chain uses TRBV7-2 with TRBJ2-7, with D unclear. From germline, CDR1 is SGHTA and CDR2 FQGNSA. The CDR3 extends over 15 amino acids. V was cut by 2 bases and J by 0 bases, with 11 bases left in between. The DNA for the CDR3 is TGTGCCAGCAGCTTACGGTTCACCGGCTCCTACGAGCAGTACTTC. Amino acid sequence: CASSLRFTGSYEQYF.

In its sample, this clone was seen many times. V and J are TRBV28 and TRBJ1-5, with 7 bases matching TRBD1. CDR1 and CDR2 from the germline V gene are MDHEN and SYDVKM. CDR3 length: 18 amino acids. V shed 6 bases and J 1 base; nucleotides not matched to a gene: 15. In DNA form, the CDR3 reads TGTGCCAGCAGCCCCCGGGACAGACTGATCAAAAGCAATCAGCCCCAGCATTTT. This codes for CASSPRDRLIKSNQPQHF. Combining the CDR3 with reference TRBV28 and TRBJ1-5 gives the whole variable domain DVKVTQSSRYLVKRTGEKVFLECVQDMDHENMFWYRQDPGLGLRLIYFSYDVKMKEKGDIPEGYSVSREKKERFSLILESASTNQTSMYLCASSPRDRLIKSNQPQHFGDGTRLSIL.

This clone occurred a few times. The rearrangement joins TRBV7-2 to TRBJ2-3; 7 bases fit TRBD1. V lost 5 bases and J lost 0; bases outside the gene matches: 5. CDR1 and CDR2 from the germline V gene are SGHTA and FQGNSA. The CDR3 is 15 residues long. The CDR3 sequence is CASSGWTGSTDTQYF. In DNA form, the CDR3 reads TGTGCCAGCAGCGGGTGGACAGGCAGCACAGATACGCAGTATTTT. The full variable domain, with the rest looked up from reference TRBV7-2 and TRBJ2-3, is GAGVSQSPSNKVTEKGKDVELRCDPISGHTALYWYRQSLGQGLEFLIYFQGNSAPDKSGLPSDRFSAERTGGSVSTLTIQRTQQEDSAVYLCASSGWTGSTDTQYFGPGTRLTVL.

This chain links TRBV7-3 with TRBJ2-3; D is possibly TRBD2 (6 bases). Germline CDR1 SGHTA, CDR2 FQGTGA. CDR3 length: 17 residues. V lost 1 base and J 0 bases, leaving 14 bases between the germline ends. Written as DNA, the CDR3 is TGTGCCAGCAGCTTAAACGGCCTCGGGGGTAGCACAGATACGCAGTATTTT. Its translation: CASSLNGLGGSTDTQYF.

This clone was seen many times. V gene TRBV29-1 combines with J gene TRBJ2-4; 12 positions agree with TRBD1. The germline V gene has CDR1 SQVTM and CDR2 ANQGSEA. Germline trimming cut 6 bases from V and 8 bases from J; bases unmatched to any gene: 8. CDR3 length equals 14 residues. CDR3 amino acids: CSVPGTGGADIQYF. The DNA for the CDR3 is TGCAGCGTACCCGGGACAGGGGGCGCAGACATTCAGTACTTC.

The chain couples TRBV5-1 to TRBJ2-7, with TRBD1 matching 10 bases. CDR3 length: 16 residues. Germline CDR1 SGHRS, CDR2 YFSETQ. The trim removed 4 bases at V and 2 bases at J, leaving 9 bases unmatched. In DNA, the CDR3 is TGCGCCAGCAGCAAAGACGGGACAGGGGTCCCCTACGAGCAGTACTTC. It encodes CASSKDGTGVPYEQYF.

This clone turned up a few times. This rearrangement joins TRBV19 to TRBJ2-2; 10 nucleotides line up with TRBD2. Looked up from germline, CDR1 is LNHDA and CDR2 is SQIVND (reference sequence). The V segment lost 7 bases and the J segment 6 bases; nucleotides outside the gene matches: 5. The CDR3 has 14 amino acids. In DNA, the CDR3 is TGTGCCAGTAAAGGAGCGGGAGGGCCCGGGGAGCTGTTTTTT. This sequence encodes CASKGAGGPGELFF.

This clone was observed many times. The CDR3 DNA reads TGTGCCAGCAGCCCACATACGGGAGGGGGCTACAATGAGCAGTTCTTC. Protein: CASSPHTGGGYNEQFF. The chain combines TRBV27 with TRBJ2-1; 8 bases fit TRBD2. The germline CDR1 and CDR2 sequences are MNHEY and SMNVEV (reference sequence). The CDR3 is made up of 16 amino acids. V shed 6 bases and J 3 bases; nucleotides not matched to a gene: 10.

This clone was seen more than once but under ten times. This chain connects TRBV28 to TRBJ1-4; D remains unclear. The germline V gene encodes CDR1 MDHEN and CDR2 SYDVKM. The CDR3 has 14 amino acids. Trimming left V 8 bases short and J 8 bases short, with 18 bases between. The CDR3 DNA follows: TGTGCCAGCGCGGGAGAGTCTGCTGGCGAAAAACTGTTTTTT. Its translation: CASAGESAGEKLFF. The whole variable domain, remainder taken from reference TRBV28 and TRBJ1-4, is DVKVTQSSRYLVKRTGEKVFLECVQDMDHENMFWYRQDPGLGLRLIYFSYDVKMKEKGDIPEGYSVSREKKERFSLILESASTNQTSMYLCASAGESAGEKLFFGSGTQLSVL.

The chain has TRBV5-6 and TRBJ1-1; D gene ambiguous. The germline gives CDR1 SGHDT, CDR2 YYEEEE. This CDR3 region has 14 residues. Trimming cost V 0 bases and J 3 bases, with 9 bases left between them. For the CDR3, the DNA is TGTGCCAGCAGCTTGGGAGGGAGTGACACTGAAGCTTTCTTT. It translates to CASSLGGSDTEAFF.